A single sample gave rise to the 32 T cell receptor beta chains below, sequenced in a study of cytomegalovirus exposure and HLA in healthy donors. PCR employed 60 Vbeta and 13 Jbeta primers. Assay: immunoSEQ multiplex PCR; the TCRdb copy retains only in-frame clones and omits some. The top ten hold roughly 3.6% of the sample, which has tens of thousands of clones, roughly four fifths seen once. Sequenced input: PBMCs. The origin of the receptors is a man aged 25 to 40 in good health and CMV-seronegative.

The chain recombines TRBV5-4 with TRBJ1-1; maybe TRBD1 (6 bases). V was pared by 4 bases and J by 1 base, with 14 bases between. Germline CDR1 is SGHNT and CDR2 is YYREEE (reference sequence). The CDR3 has 15 residues. In DNA, the CDR3 is TGTGCCAGCAGCCATCCGACGACAGGGAACACTGAAGCTTTCTTT. This encodes CASSHPTTGNTEAFF.

DNA for the CDR3: TGTGCCAGCAGCTTTTCGATGGGACAGGGCAATTCACCCCTCCACTTT. As protein: CASSFSMGQGNSPLHF. V is TRBV5-6 and J is TRBJ1-6; the match to TRBD1 covers 9 bases. V lost 2 bases, J lost 7 bases, and 7 bases stayed unmatched. There are 16 residues in the CDR3. Germline CDR1 SGHDT, CDR2 YYEEEE.

This chain links TRBV5-5 with TRBJ1-1; D remains ambiguous. CDR3 size: 13 residues. V was clipped by 2 bases and J by 0 bases, with 5 bases between them. The V gene's germline CDR1 is SGHKS and CDR2 YYEKEE (reference sequence). This CDR3 is CASSFFMNTEAFF. The CDR3 DNA follows: TGTGCCAGCAGCTTTTTTATGAACACTGAAGCTTTCTTT.

This clone has just a few counts. This chain uses TRBV4-3 with TRBJ1-2; the D gene is possibly TRBD1 (5 bases). The CDR3 is 14 amino acids. The ends were cut back, 4 bases at V and 4 bases at J, with 13 bases in the middle. The germline V gene encodes CDR1 LGHNA and CDR2 YSLEER. The CDR3 protein is CASSPTTGPYGYTF. DNA for the CDR3: TGCGCCAGCAGCCCAACTACAGGACCCTATGGCTACACCTTC.

The J gene is TRBJ1-5, the V gene TRBV5-6, with TRBD1 as a possible D gene (6 bases). Germline V gene data show CDR1 as SGHDT and CDR2 as YYEEEE. Deletions cut 6 bases from V and 0 bases from J, with 13 bases between. CDR3 length: 15 amino acids. As DNA, the CDR3 is TGTGCCAGCACCAGGTGGGGGCTTAGCAATCAGCCCCAGCATTTT. It translates to CASTRWGLSNQPQHF. Combining the CDR3 with reference TRBV5-6 and TRBJ1-5 gives the whole variable domain DAGVTQSPTHLIKTRGQQVTLRCSPKSGHDTVSWYQQALGQGPQFIFQYYEEEERQRGNFPDRFSGHQFPNYSSELNVNALLLGDSALYLCASTRWGLSNQPQHFGDGTRLSIL.

V usage is TRBV14 and J usage is TRBJ2-3; weak D call: TRBD2 (5 bases). The CDR3 extends over 15 amino acids. V was pared by 4 bases and J by 0 bases, with 11 bases between. Looked up from germline, CDR1 is SGHDN and CDR2 is FVKESK. In DNA, the CDR3 is TGTGCCAGCAGCCCCGTAGCGTCTAGCACAGATACGCAGTATTTT. It codes for CASSPVASSTDTQYF.

The V call is TRBV5-1, the J call TRBJ2-2, with a tentative D call TRBD1 (6 bases). With 3 bases removed from V and 2 bases from J, the gap between germline ends came to 8 bases. This CDR3 comprises 14 residues. Germline V gene sequence: CDR1 SGHRS, CDR2 YFSETQ. CDR3 protein: CASSSGTNTGELFF. The CDR3 DNA reads as TGCGCCAGCAGCTCCGGGACAAACACCGGGGAGCTGTTTTTT.

This rearrangement joins TRBV18 to TRBJ1-1; D gene ambiguous. This CDR3 spans 13 amino acids. Per germline, CDR1 KGHSH and CDR2 LQKENI. Trimming left V 0 bases short and J 3 bases short, with 5 bases between. The CDR3 bases are TGTGCCAGCTCACCACCGGAGGACACTGAAGCTTTCTTT. This encodes CASSPPEDTEAFF.

The chain couples TRBV5-1 to TRBJ2-1, with TRBD1 matching 10 bases. V shed 4 bases and J 4 bases; nucleotides not matched to a gene: 8. This CDR3 region has 16 residues. The germline gives CDR1 SGHRS, CDR2 YFSETQ. CDR3: CASSLRQGAAYNEQFF. The CDR3 region has the DNA TGCGCCAGCAGCCTTAGACAGGGGGCCGCATACAATGAGCAGTTCTTC.

This clone was counted once. This chain joins TRBV6-5 and TRBJ1-1; D uncertain. The length of the CDR3 is 14 residues. Germline values: CDR1 MNHEY, CDR2 SVGAGI. V was shortened by 2 bases and J by 4 bases, with 11 bases between the two germline ends. CDR3 DNA sequence: TGTGCCAGCAGTTACCGGGGAATTGGCACTGAAGCTTTCTTT. It yields the protein CASSYRGIGTEAFF.

This clone appeared a few times. V gene TRBV7-2 combines with J gene TRBJ2-3, with 8 positions matching TRBD2. This CDR3 has 15 amino acids. V was clipped by 3 bases and J by 2 bases; unmatched bases: 4. In germline, CDR1 is SGHTA, CDR2 FQGNSA. CDR3 coding DNA: TGTGCCAGCAGCTTCAAAGCGGGGGCCACAGATACGCAGTATTTT. It codes for CASSFKAGATDTQYF. Filled out from reference TRBV7-2 and TRBJ2-3, the complete variable domain reads GAGVSQSPSNKVTEKGKDVELRCDPISGHTALYWYRQSLGQGLEFLIYFQGNSAPDKSGLPSDRFSAERTGGSVSTLTIQRTQQEDSAVYLCASSFKAGATDTQYFGPGTRLTVL.

This clone came up once. The V call is TRBV7-2, the J call TRBJ2-4, with D possibly being TRBD2 (5 bases). Between the trimmed V and J ends, which lost 5 bases and 9 bases, there was a span of 14 bases. The CDR3 is 13 amino acids. Germline assignment: CDR1 SGHTA and CDR2 FQGNSA. CDR3 sequence reads: CASSPPRRVIQYF. The CDR3 DNA reads as TGTGCCAGCAGCCCCCCGAGGCGGGTCATTCAGTACTTC.

J is TRBJ1-2 and V is TRBV5-4; maybe TRBD1 (5 bases). The CDR3 is made up of 13 amino acids. The V end was cut by 3 bases, the J end by 2 bases, with 8 bases between. CDR1 and CDR2 (germline): SGHNT, YYREEE (reference sequence). Written as DNA, the CDR3 is TGTGCCAGCAGCTCATCAGGGAACTATGGCTACACCTTC. It specifies CASSSSGNYGYTF.

V gene TRBV9 combines with J gene TRBJ2-5; 11 nucleotides align to TRBD2. In germline, CDR1 is SGDLS, CDR2 YYNGEE. This CDR3 spans 17 amino acids. The trim removed 4 bases at V and 3 bases at J, leaving 11 bases unmatched. The CDR3 here is CASSQGLAGGSEETQYF. CDR3 nucleotide sequence: TGTGCCAGCAGCCAAGGGCTAGCGGGGGGATCGGAAGAGACCCAGTACTTC.

The genes are TRBV30 and TRBJ1-1; 7 bases align to TRBD1. The germline V gene has CDR1 GTSNPN and CDR2 SVGIG (reference sequence). V was clipped by 3 bases and J by 5 bases; unmatched bases: 6. This CDR3 is built from 13 residues. The CDR3 loop reads CAWSATGVTEAFF. The CDR3 nucleotides are TGTGCCTGGAGCGCAACAGGGGTGACTGAAGCTTTCTTT.

The chain couples TRBV4-1 to TRBJ2-3; 14 bases agree with TRBD2. The germline V gene encodes CDR1 MGHRA and CDR2 YSYEKL. The CDR3 length is 17 residues. Trimming cost V 1 base and J 6 bases; bases outside gene matches: 6. CDR3 region: CASSQGLAGGPTDTQYF. CDR3 DNA sequence: TGCGCCAGCAGCCAAGGACTAGCGGGGGGGCCCACTGATACGCAGTATTTT.

The genes are TRBV21-1 and TRBJ2-5; the table's D call, TRBD1, has no DNA check behind it. TRBV21-1 counts as a pseudogene. The CDR3 extends over 16 amino acids. The CDR3 loop is CASSNLGQGHKETQYF. The CDR3 region has the DNA TGTGCCAGCAGCAATTTAGGACAAGGGCACAAAGAGACCCAGTACTTC.

The rearrangement joins TRBV7-2 to TRBJ2-7; D possibly corresponds to TRBD1 (6 bases). The germline V gene has CDR1 SGHTA and CDR2 FQGNSA. V was pared by 5 bases and J by 3 bases, with 11 bases between. The CDR3 is 13 residues long. CDR3 residues: CASSPRDNYEQYF. The CDR3, as DNA: TGTGCCAGCAGCCCAAGGGACAACTACGAGCAGTACTTC.

This chain links TRBV11-3 with TRBJ2-1, with TRBD2 matching over 8 bases. This CDR3 spans 18 amino acids. CDR1 is SGHNT and CDR2 is YENEEA in the germline V gene. V lost 3 bases and J lost 0; bases outside the gene matches: 10. The CDR3 DNA reads TGTGCCAGCAGCTTTAGCAGCGGGGGCCTGAGCTCCTACAATGAGCAGTTCTTC. Amino acid sequence: CASSFSSGGLSSYNEQFF. The whole variable domain, filled in from reference TRBV11-3 and TRBJ2-1, reads EAGVVQSPRYKIIEKKQPVAFWCNPISGHNTLYWYLQNLGQGPELLIRYENEEAVDDSQLPKDRFSAERLKGVDSTLKIQPAELGDSAVYLCASSFSSGGLSSYNEQFFGPGTRLTVL.

The chain has TRBV6-6 and TRBJ2-2; the D gene is possibly TRBD2 (7 bases). CDR1 and CDR2 from the germline V gene are MNHNY and SVGAGI (reference sequence). CDR3 length equals 15 residues. V lost 6 bases, J lost 4 bases, and 15 bases lay in between. In nucleotides, the CDR3 is TGTGCCAGCAGGGCGGGGGCCTCACGCACCGGGGAGCTGTTTTTT. It is translated as CASRAGASRTGELFF.

This chain joins TRBV11-1 and TRBJ2-7; D is possibly TRBD2 (6 bases). CDR1 is SGHAT, CDR2 FQDESV, per germline (reference sequence). CDR3 length: 15 residues. V lost 7 bases and J lost 2, with 18 bases in between. The CDR3: CASTTTAGGAYEQYF. As DNA, the CDR3 is TGTGCCAGCACCACGACGGCAGGAGGGGCCTACGAGCAGTACTTC. The full variable domain, rest sourced from reference TRBV11-1 and TRBJ2-7, is EAEVAQSPRYKITEKSQAVAFWCDPISGHATLYWYRQILGQGPELLVQFQDESVVDDSQLPKDRFSAERLKGVDSTLKIQPAELGDSAMYLCASTTTAGGAYEQYFGPGTRLTVT.

The gene calls are TRBV7-9 and TRBJ1-5; D is uncertain. CDR1 is SEHNR and CDR2 is FQNEAQ in the germline V gene (reference sequence). V lost 1 base and J lost 9, with 16 bases in between. The CDR3 extends over 15 amino acids. Here the CDR3 reads CASSLEHEPSSPQHF. The CDR3 DNA is TGTGCCAGCAGCTTAGAGCACGAGCCAAGTTCGCCCCAGCATTTT. The whole variable domain, remainder taken from reference TRBV7-9 and TRBJ1-5, is DTGVSQNPRHKITKRGQNVTFRCDPISEHNRLYWYRQTLGQGPEFLTYFQNEAQLEKSRLLSDRFSAERPKGSFSTLEIQRTEQGDSAMYLCASSLEHEPSSPQHFGDGTRLSIL.

This clone was seen just once. This rearrangement joins TRBV29-1 to TRBJ2-7, with TRBD2 matching over 12 bases. Germline V gene lookup returns CDR1 SQVTM and CDR2 ANQGSEA. The CDR3 is 14 amino acids. V was clipped by 6 bases and J by 6 bases; unmatched bases: 9. The CDR3 loop is CSVGTSGLAREQYF. In nucleotides, the CDR3 is TGCAGCGTCGGGACTAGCGGGTTGGCTCGCGAGCAGTACTTC.

V usage is TRBV19 and J usage is TRBJ2-1; 8 positions agree with TRBD2. The CDR3 length is 16 residues. The junction had 8 bases not matched to a gene; V was cut back by 3 bases and J by 4 bases. The germline gives CDR1 LNHDA, CDR2 SQIVND (reference sequence). The CDR3 spells CASSISRGGDYNEQFF. In DNA, the CDR3 is TGTGCCAGTAGTATCTCCCGGGGGGGCGATTACAATGAGCAGTTCTTC.

Points on this clone: The same CDR3 also results from other DNA sequences found in this sample. The chain's CDR3 is CASSYGQGAYEQYF. The CDR3 DNA sequence: TGTGCCAGCAGTTACGGTCAGGGGGCCTACGAGCAGTACTTC. This chain links TRBV6-5 with TRBJ2-7; 7 bases line up with TRBD1. V shed 2 bases and J 2 bases; nucleotides not matched to a gene: 3. Germline assignment: CDR1 MNHEY and CDR2 SVGAGI. This CDR3 is built from 14 residues.

The chain couples TRBV10-3 to TRBJ1-1; D gene uncertain. Trimming cost V 0 bases and J 1 base, with 6 bases left between them. CDR1 ENHRY and CDR2 SYGVKD come from the germline V gene. The CDR3 runs to 14 residues. The CDR3 DNA sequence: TGTGCCATCAGTGAGTCACCAGAGAACACTGAAGCTTTCTTT. Protein sequence: CAISESPENTEAFF.

This clone was detected only a few times. The chain has TRBV2 and TRBJ1-5; weak D call: TRBD1 (5 bases). Per germline, CDR1 SNHLY and CDR2 FYNNEI. Trimming removed 0 bases at V and 7 bases at J, with 7 bases between. The CDR3 has 13 amino acids. The chain's CDR3 is CASSEAREQPQHF. The CDR3 bases are TGTGCCAGCAGTGAAGCCAGGGAACAGCCCCAGCATTTT.

The rearrangement joins TRBV7-7 to TRBJ2-1; D perhaps matches TRBD1 (5 bases). This CDR3 contains 13 residues. The V gene's germline CDR1 is SSHAT and CDR2 FNYEAQ (reference sequence). V was clipped by 5 bases and J by 5 bases, with 10 bases between them. DNA of the CDR3: TGTGCCAGCAGCCCAGGACAAAACAATGAGCAGTTCTTC. Encoded protein: CASSPGQNNEQFF.

The chain joins TRBV5-5 to TRBJ1-5, with no clear D. Trimming took off 4 bases at V and 0 bases at J, with 5 bases between the two ends. The length of the CDR3 is 13 residues. In germline, CDR1 is SGHKS, CDR2 YYEKEE (reference sequence). The CDR3 sequence is CASSLYSNQPQHF. CDR3 sequence (DNA): TGTGCCAGCAGCCTTTATAGCAATCAGCCCCAGCATTTT. Full variable domain (outside the CDR3, taken from reference TRBV5-5 and TRBJ1-5): DAGVTQSPTHLIKTRGQQVTLRCSPISGHKSVSWYQQVLGQGPQFIFQYYEKEERGRGNFPDRFSARQFPNYSSELNVNALLLGDSALYLCASSLYSNQPQHFGDGTRLSIL.

The chain links TRBV11-2 to TRBJ2-7; 7 bases agree with TRBD1. Germline CDR1 SGHAT, CDR2 FQNNGV. Germline trimming cut 1 base from V and 5 bases from J; bases unmatched to any gene: 11. The CDR3 runs 16 residues. CDR3 region: CASSLASQQGINEQYF. CDR3 in DNA: TGTGCCAGCAGCTTAGCTAGCCAACAGGGGATCAACGAGCAGTACTTC.

The J gene is TRBJ1-1, the V gene TRBV7-9; tentatively, D is TRBD1 (5 bases). Trimming took off 3 bases at V and 3 bases at J, with 17 bases between the two ends. Per germline, CDR1 SEHNR and CDR2 FQNEAQ (reference sequence). CDR3 length: 16 residues. The CDR3 is CASSFPYGGGDTEAFF. Written as DNA, the CDR3 is TGTGCCAGCAGCTTCCCTTACGGTGGAGGGGACACTGAAGCTTTCTTT.

The CDR3 DNA reads TGTGCCAGCAGCGTAAGCTCAGGCCCCGTAACAGATACGCAGTATTTT. It yields the protein CASSVSSGPVTDTQYF. The rearrangement uses TRBV9 and TRBJ2-3; D gene unclear. Germline CDR1 reads SGDLS; CDR2 reads YYNGEE. V lost 1 base to trimming and J lost 3 bases, with 15 bases between them. The CDR3 runs 16 residues.